These T cell receptor beta chains were read from a single sample in a study of blood T cell repertoires in COVID-19. The table came from immunoSEQ multiplex PCR; TCRdb's copy has only in-frame clones and leaves some out. The sample lists 400,000 or so clones, over 75% occurring once. Sequencing used PBMCs or T cells enriched from blood (not recorded which). Source of these receptors: a man aged 40-55 years in a cohort exposed to, infected with or recovered from COVID-19 (not recorded which). The CDR3 runs from the conserved cysteine through the conserved F or W. Fields, in order: J gene, V gene, clone size, D gene, CDR3 DNA, CDR3 protein. The D gene is left open where the match is weak. A clone size is listed for some rows: how often the clone was seen (once, few, many), or a class if it is expanded.

J gene: TRBJ2-3
V gene: TRBV5-4
clone size: .
D gene: .
CDR3 DNA: TGTGCCAGCAGTACGGAGGGATTTAGCGGCACAGATACGCAGTATTTT
CDR3 protein: CASSTEGFSGTDTQYF

J gene: TRBJ2-1
V gene: TRBV5-1
clone size: .
D gene: .
CDR3 DNA: TGCGCCAGCAGCTTGACGGGGGCTAGCGGTCTACCGTTCTTC
CDR3 protein: CASSLTGASGLPFF

J gene: TRBJ2-7
V gene: TRBV9
clone size: .
D gene: TRBD1
CDR3 DNA: TGTGCCAGCAGCGTATCGGGACAGCCCTACGAGCAGTACTTC
CDR3 protein: CASSVSGQPYEQYF

J gene: TRBJ1-6
V gene: TRBV5-1
clone size: .
D gene: TRBD1
CDR3 DNA: TGCGCCAGCTCACCCGGGACAGGGCTCAAATCACCCCTCCACTTT
CDR3 protein: CASSPGTGLKSPLHF

J gene: TRBJ1-6
V gene: TRBV19
clone size: few
D gene: .
CDR3 DNA: TGTGCCAGTAGTCCCTTATCGGGGACCTATAATTCACCCCTCCACTTT
CDR3 protein: CASSPLSGTYNSPLHF

J gene: TRBJ1-4
V gene: TRBV2
clone size: few
D gene: .
CDR3 DNA: TGTGCCAGCAGGAGGGAGGGTCTCACTAATGAAAAACTGTTTTTT
CDR3 protein: CASRREGLTNEKLFF

J gene: TRBJ2-3
V gene: TRBV6-5
clone size: .
D gene: .
CDR3 DNA: TGTGCCTCAGGGCGCACAGATACGCAGTATTTT
CDR3 protein: CASGRTDTQYF

J gene: TRBJ1-3
V gene: TRBV6-1
clone size: .
D gene: .
CDR3 DNA: TGTGCCAGCAGTGAAGCGGGCCGTGGAAACACCATATATTTT
CDR3 protein: CASSEAGRGNTIYF

J gene: TRBJ1-2
V gene: TRBV3-1/TRBV3-2
clone size: .
D gene: .
CDR3 DNA: TGTGCCAGCAGCCTCCTTCGGGAAGGTGGCTACACCTTC
CDR3 protein: CASSLLREGGYTF

J gene: TRBJ1-4
V gene: TRBV9
clone size: .
D gene: .
CDR3 DNA: TGTGCCAGCAGCGTAGCTAAAGCAGGGGAGAATGAAAAACTGTTTTTT
CDR3 protein: CASSVAKAGENEKLFF

J gene: TRBJ2-1
V gene: TRBV9
clone size: .
D gene: TRBD2
CDR3 DNA: TGTGCCAGCAGCGTAATATCGACTAGCGGGCACAATGAGCAGTTCTTC
CDR3 protein: CASSVISTSGHNEQFF

J gene: TRBJ2-5
V gene: TRBV3-1/TRBV3-2
clone size: .
D gene: TRBD1
CDR3 DNA: TGTGCCAGCAGCCCGGGGACAGGGGGAATGGAGACCCAGTACTTC
CDR3 protein: CASSPGTGGMETQYF

J gene: TRBJ1-6
V gene: TRBV5-4
clone size: .
D gene: TRBD1
CDR3 DNA: TGTGCCAGCAGCCTGGACAGGGAGCATTCACCCCTCCACTTT
CDR3 protein: CASSLDREHSPLHF

J gene: TRBJ2-7
V gene: TRBV18
clone size: .
D gene: TRBD1
CDR3 DNA: TGTGCCAGCTCACCACCGGGACAGCCCTACGAGCAGTACTTC
CDR3 protein: CASSPPGQPYEQYF

J gene: TRBJ1-5
V gene: TRBV4-1
clone size: .
D gene: TRBD1
CDR3 DNA: TGCGCCAGCAGCCACACAGGGACAGTCAATCAGCCCCAGCATTTT
CDR3 protein: CASSHTGTVNQPQHF

J gene: TRBJ2-7
V gene: TRBV11-2
clone size: .
D gene: .
CDR3 DNA: TGTGCCAGCAGCTTGGACAGATCCTACGAGCAGTACTTC
CDR3 protein: CASSLDRSYEQYF

J gene: TRBJ1-1
V gene: TRBV15
clone size: .
D gene: TRBD1
CDR3 DNA: TGTGCCACCAGCAGAGGACAGGGGCTTACTGAAGCTTTCTTT
CDR3 protein: CATSRGQGLTEAFF

J gene: TRBJ2-3
V gene: TRBV11-2
clone size: .
D gene: .
CDR3 DNA: TGTGCCAGCAGCCCCATGGGTACTAGTAGGGCAGATACGCAGTATTTT
CDR3 protein: CASSPMGTSRADTQYF

J gene: TRBJ2-2
V gene: TRBV29-1
clone size: .
D gene: .
CDR3 DNA: TGCAGCGTTGCCGGGTTCACCGGGGAGCTGTTTTTT
CDR3 protein: CSVAGFTGELFF

J gene: TRBJ1-5
V gene: TRBV24-1
clone size: .
D gene: TRBD1
CDR3 DNA: TGTGCCACAATCTACGGACAGGGGGCCAATCAGCCCCAGCATTTT
CDR3 protein: CATIYGQGANQPQHF

J gene: TRBJ2-7
V gene: TRBV5-3
clone size: .
D gene: .
CDR3 DNA: TGTGCCAGAAGGTCCACTAACTACGAGCAGTACTTC
CDR3 protein: CARRSTNYEQYF

J gene: TRBJ2-7
V gene: TRBV4-1
clone size: .
D gene: .
CDR3 DNA: TGCGCCAGCAGCCAAGAGGGAGACTACTACGAGCAGTACTTC
CDR3 protein: CASSQEGDYYEQYF

J gene: TRBJ1-1
V gene: TRBV11-2
clone size: once
D gene: .
CDR3 DNA: TGTGCCAGCAGCTTAGAAGGGGTCGAAGCTTTCTTT
CDR3 protein: CASSLEGVEAFF

J gene: TRBJ2-3
V gene: TRBV10-3
clone size: few
D gene: TRBD2
CDR3 DNA: TGTGCCATCAGTGAGTCAGTAGGACTAGCGGGAAACGTAGATACGCAGTATTTT
CDR3 protein: CAISESVGLAGNVDTQYF

J gene: TRBJ2-7
V gene: TRBV18
clone size: few
D gene: TRBD2
CDR3 DNA: TGTGCCAGCTCTCAAATCTCCGGGACTAGCGAAACCTACGAGCAGTACTTC
CDR3 protein: CASSQISGTSETYEQYF

J gene: TRBJ1-6
V gene: TRBV6-1
clone size: .
D gene: TRBD1
CDR3 DNA: TGTGCCAGCAGTGAATCCGTAGGGGGCTCGTGGTCACCCCTCCACTTT
CDR3 protein: CASSESVGGSWSPLHF

J gene: TRBJ2-1
V gene: TRBV4-1
clone size: once
D gene: .
CDR3 DNA: TGCGCCAGCAGCCAACCCCTGCGTTCCAATGAGCAGTTCTTC
CDR3 protein: CASSQPLRSNEQFF

J gene: TRBJ2-5
V gene: TRBV9
clone size: .
D gene: TRBD2
CDR3 DNA: TGTGCCAGCAGCGCGCGGGAGGGCGGGGAGACCCAGTACTTC
CDR3 protein: CASSAREGGETQYF

J gene: TRBJ1-1
V gene: TRBV10-1
clone size: few
D gene: .
CDR3 DNA: TGCGCCAGCAGAGACAGCATGAACACTGAAGCTTTCTTT
CDR3 protein: CASRDSMNTEAFF

J gene: TRBJ2-7
V gene: TRBV11-1
clone size: .
D gene: .
CDR3 DNA: TGTGCCAGCAGCTTACCCTCAGCGGCCCCCTACGAGCAGTACTTC
CDR3 protein: CASSLPSAAPYEQYF

J gene: TRBJ2-5
V gene: TRBV6-2/TRBV6-3
clone size: .
D gene: TRBD2
CDR3 DNA: TGTGCCAGCAGTGTCTTGCGGGAGGAGGAGACCCAGTACTTC
CDR3 protein: CASSVLREEETQYF

J gene: TRBJ2-3
V gene: TRBV7-8
clone size: .
D gene: .
CDR3 DNA: TGTGCCAGCAGCATTAGGGACTTTGCGGATACGCAGTATTTT
CDR3 protein: CASSIRDFADTQYF

J gene: TRBJ1-2
V gene: TRBV30
clone size: .
D gene: TRBD1
CDR3 DNA: TGTGCCCGGGACAGGGAAATTTTGGAGGGCTACACCTTC
CDR3 protein: CARDREILEGYTF

J gene: TRBJ1-1
V gene: TRBV5-1
clone size: few
D gene: TRBD1
CDR3 DNA: TGCGCCAGCAGATACCGGACAGGGGCGAACACTGAAGCTTTCTTT
CDR3 protein: CASRYRTGANTEAFF

J gene: TRBJ1-1
V gene: TRBV11-2
clone size: .
D gene: .
CDR3 DNA: TGTGCCAGCAGCTTACAGGTAAACACTGAAGCTTTCTTT
CDR3 protein: CASSLQVNTEAFF

J gene: TRBJ1-2
V gene: TRBV28
clone size: .
D gene: .
CDR3 DNA: TGTGCCAGCAGGTCGGGGGGAGCGGAAGGCTACACCTTC
CDR3 protein: CASRSGGAEGYTF

J gene: TRBJ2-1
V gene: TRBV19
clone size: .
D gene: TRBD2
CDR3 DNA: TGTGCCAGTAGTACAGGAGCGGGGCGGATCTACAATGAGCAGTTCTTC
CDR3 protein: CASSTGAGRIYNEQFF

J gene: TRBJ2-4
V gene: TRBV2
clone size: .
D gene: TRBD2
CDR3 DNA: TGTGCCAGCAGTGAACTAGCGGGAGTGCCACTAGCCAAAAACATTCAGTACTTC
CDR3 protein: CASSELAGVPLAKNIQYF

J gene: TRBJ2-1
V gene: TRBV25-1
clone size: .
D gene: TRBD1
CDR3 DNA: TGTGCCAGCAGTGGCAGGGACAGGGGGAATAGGGGCAATGAGCAGTTCTTC
CDR3 protein: CASSGRDRGNRGNEQFF

J gene: TRBJ1-1
V gene: TRBV6-5
clone size: few
D gene: .
CDR3 DNA: TGTGCCAGCAGTTACTCCAAAGGAGTTGGCACTGAAGCTTTCTTT
CDR3 protein: CASSYSKGVGTEAFF

J gene: TRBJ2-1
V gene: TRBV29-1
clone size: .
D gene: TRBD1
CDR3 DNA: TGCAGCGGAGCCCCCGTTCAGCAGGGGGCTAATGAGCAGTTCTTC
CDR3 protein: CSGAPVQQGANEQFF

J gene: TRBJ1-5
V gene: TRBV5-1
clone size: .
D gene: .
CDR3 DNA: TGCGCCAGCAGCTTGGAGAGATTTCAGCCCCAGCATTTT
CDR3 protein: CASSLERFQPQHF

J gene: TRBJ2-1
V gene: TRBV10-1
clone size: .
D gene: .
CDR3 DNA: TGCGCCAGCAGTGAGTACGGGAGTATTTCCTACAATGAGCAGTTCTTC
CDR3 protein: CASSEYGSISYNEQFF

J gene: TRBJ1-1
V gene: TRBV5-6
clone size: .
D gene: .
CDR3 DNA: TGTGCCAGCAGCTCGAACCGACGCCCAGGCACTGAAGCTTTCTTT
CDR3 protein: CASSSNRRPGTEAFF

J gene: TRBJ2-7
V gene: TRBV10-3
clone size: .
D gene: TRBD2
CDR3 DNA: TGTGCCATCAGCCCCGGGACTAGCGGGAAGGGCGAGCAGTACTTC
CDR3 protein: CAISPGTSGKGEQYF

J gene: TRBJ2-7
V gene: TRBV15
clone size: .
D gene: TRBD2
CDR3 DNA: TGTGCCACCAGCAGACTAGCGGGAGTGGAAGAGCAGTACTTC
CDR3 protein: CATSRLAGVEEQYF

J gene: TRBJ2-5
V gene: TRBV6-2/TRBV6-3
clone size: .
D gene: TRBD2
CDR3 DNA: TGTGCCAGCAGTTACGGGGGACTATACCAAGAGACCCAGTACTTC
CDR3 protein: CASSYGGLYQETQYF

J gene: TRBJ1-4
V gene: TRBV5-1
clone size: .
D gene: .
CDR3 DNA: TGCGCCAGCAGCTTGGGCTCGACTGCAACTAATGAAAAACTGTTTTTT
CDR3 protein: CASSLGSTATNEKLFF

J gene: TRBJ2-7
V gene: TRBV27
clone size: .
D gene: .
CDR3 DNA: TGTGCCAGCAGTTTATCCCGGGACACTTACTACGAGCAGTACTTC
CDR3 protein: CASSLSRDTYYEQYF

J gene: TRBJ2-3
V gene: TRBV15
clone size: .
D gene: .
CDR3 DNA: TGTGCCACCAGCAGAGATACAGAGACTACGGGGCAGTATTTT
CDR3 protein: CATSRDTETTGQYF

J gene: TRBJ2-3
V gene: TRBV11-2
clone size: .
D gene: .
CDR3 DNA: TGTGCCAGCAGCCGGAGCACAGATACGCAGTATTTT
CDR3 protein: CASSRSTDTQYF

J gene: TRBJ1-3
V gene: TRBV7-2
clone size: .
D gene: .
CDR3 DNA: TGTGCCAGCAGCTTTAGTCCCGACAGGAGCTCTGGAAACACCATATATTTT
CDR3 protein: CASSFSPDRSSGNTIYF

J gene: TRBJ1-6
V gene: TRBV6-5
clone size: .
D gene: .
CDR3 DNA: TGTGCCAGCAGTTACTCAAGACAGACCGGAGATTCACCCCTCCACTTT
CDR3 protein: CASSYSRQTGDSPLHF

J gene: TRBJ2-2
V gene: TRBV11-2
clone size: .
D gene: TRBD2
CDR3 DNA: TGTGCCAGCAGCTTAGGGGGCCTAGCGGGAGGGGAGCTGTTTTTT
CDR3 protein: CASSLGGLAGGELFF

J gene: TRBJ2-3
V gene: TRBV15
clone size: .
D gene: TRBD1
CDR3 DNA: TGTGCCACCAGCAGAGATATTAGCGACAGGGACAGGGATACGCAGTATTTT
CDR3 protein: CATSRDISDRDRDTQYF

J gene: TRBJ1-2
V gene: TRBV30
clone size: .
D gene: .
CDR3 DNA: TGTGCCTGGAGTGCAGGGGCTGGCTACACCTTC
CDR3 protein: CAWSAGAGYTF

J gene: TRBJ2-7
V gene: TRBV19
clone size: .
D gene: TRBD1
CDR3 DNA: TGTGCCAGTAGTATTCGTGGGACAGGGGCCTCCTACGAGCAGTACTTC
CDR3 protein: CASSIRGTGASYEQYF